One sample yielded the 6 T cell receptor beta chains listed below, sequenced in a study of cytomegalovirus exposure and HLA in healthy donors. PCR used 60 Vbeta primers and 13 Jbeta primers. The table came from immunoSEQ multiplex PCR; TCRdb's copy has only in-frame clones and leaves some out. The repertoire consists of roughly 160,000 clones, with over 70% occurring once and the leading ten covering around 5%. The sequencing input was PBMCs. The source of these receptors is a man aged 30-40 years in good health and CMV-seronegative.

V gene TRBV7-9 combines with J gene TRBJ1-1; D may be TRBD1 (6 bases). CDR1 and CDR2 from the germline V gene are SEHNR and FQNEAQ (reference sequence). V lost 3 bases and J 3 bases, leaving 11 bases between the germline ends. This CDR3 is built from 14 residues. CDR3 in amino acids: CASSFPRQDTEAFF. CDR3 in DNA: TGTGCCAGCAGCTTCCCTAGACAGGACACTGAAGCTTTCTTT.

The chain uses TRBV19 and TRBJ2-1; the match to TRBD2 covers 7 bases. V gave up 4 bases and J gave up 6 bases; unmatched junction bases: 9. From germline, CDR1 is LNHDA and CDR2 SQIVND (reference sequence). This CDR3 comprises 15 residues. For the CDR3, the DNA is TGTGCCAGTAGTACCTTTGGCGGGAGAGGCAATGAGCAGTTCTTC. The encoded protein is CASSTFGGRGNEQFF.

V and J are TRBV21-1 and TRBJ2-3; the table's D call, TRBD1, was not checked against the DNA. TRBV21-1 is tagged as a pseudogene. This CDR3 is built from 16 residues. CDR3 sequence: CASSKQEDRRTDTQYF. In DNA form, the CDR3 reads TGTGCCAGCAGCAAACAGGAGGACAGGCGCACAGATACGCAGTATTTT.

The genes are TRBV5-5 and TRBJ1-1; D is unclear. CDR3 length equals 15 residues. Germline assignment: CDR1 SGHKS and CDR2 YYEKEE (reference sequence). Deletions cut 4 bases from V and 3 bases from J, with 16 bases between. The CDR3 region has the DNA TGTGCCAGCAGCCTGGTCGGGTATGAATACACTGAAGCTTTCTTT. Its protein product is CASSLVGYEYTEAFF.

CDR3 sequence reads: CATTSGYSNQPQHF. DNA of the CDR3: TGTGCCACTACGTCGGGATATAGCAATCAGCCCCAGCATTTT. The chain links TRBV28 to TRBJ1-5; D not certain. CDR1 is MDHEN, CDR2 SYDVKM, per germline. The germline V and J ends were trimmed by 10 bases and 0 bases, with 13 bases remaining between them. The length of the CDR3 is 14 residues.

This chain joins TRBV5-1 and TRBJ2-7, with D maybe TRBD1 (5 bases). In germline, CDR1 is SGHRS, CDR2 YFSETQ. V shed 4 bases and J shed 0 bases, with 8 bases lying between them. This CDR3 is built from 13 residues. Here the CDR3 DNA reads TGCGCCAGCAGCCGGCAGGGCTCCTACGAGCAGTACTTC. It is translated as CASSRQGSYEQYF. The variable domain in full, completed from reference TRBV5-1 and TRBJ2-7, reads KAGVTQTPRYLIKTRGQQVTLSCSPISGHRSVSWYQQTPGQGLQFLFEYFSETQRNKGNFPGRFSGRQFSNSRSEMNVSTLELGDSALYLCASSRQGSYEQYFGPGTRLTVT.